This passage covers 19 T cell receptor beta chains from one sample sequenced in a study of T cells in Graves' hyperthyroidism and ophthalmopathy (dated by TCRdb to between 2018 and 2020). Library preparation used multiplex PCR. Sequencing instrument: Illumina HiSeq 2000. Amplification of TCR beta CDR3 regions was carried out from RNA transcripts. The first round of RT-PCR for the TCR CDR3 was performed with the HTBI primer set and the Qiagen OneStep RT-PCR kit. Starting from the raw public reads, TCRdb applied fastp trimming at Q25, assembled clones with MiXCR and retained in-frame beta chains. Rows with one shared CDR3 protein collapse into an entry with the most common genes and DNA. Within this sample are about 600,000 distinct CDR3 sequences, with approximately 14% of them counted one time only. The top ten clonotypes cover 6.5% to 9% of the sample. Sequences were obtained from blood. The receptors stem from a woman in her late teens or twenties with Graves' ophthalmopathy.

This clonotype was observed a few times. J is TRBJ2-7 and V is TRBV7-9, with 7 bases fitting TRBD2. This CDR3 has 14 residues. The V gene's germline CDR1 is SEHNR and CDR2 FQNEAQ (reference sequence). Trimming cost V 5 bases and J 3 bases; bases outside gene matches: 7. The CDR3 sequence: CASSRVSGNYEQYF. CDR3 bases: TGTGCCAGCAGCCGGGTGAGCGGGAACTACGAGCAGTACTTC.

This clonotype was counted many times. The chain links TRBV29-1 to TRBJ2-3; 7 bases line up with TRBD2. V was clipped by 5 bases and J by 2 bases; unmatched bases: 7. From germline, CDR1 is SQVTM and CDR2 ANQGSEA. The CDR3 consists of 14 residues. As DNA, the CDR3 is TGCAGCGTTCCCCTGGGAGGGCCCACAGATACGCAGTATTTT. Encoded protein: CSVPLGGPTDTQYF.

The table lists this clonotype with a few counts. This rearrangement joins TRBV11-3 to TRBJ1-1, with 9 bases that match TRBD1. The CDR3 length is 16 residues. Trimming removed 0 bases from V and 6 bases from J; junction bases left unmatched: 8. CDR1 and CDR2 (germline): SGHNT, YENEEA. CDR3 nucleotide sequence: TGTGCCAGCAGCTTAGAGTTATCGGACAGGGGCGCTGAAGCTTTCTTT. Translated: CASSLELSDRGAEAFF.

At least ten counts were recorded for this clonotype. The chain is built from TRBV6-1 and TRBJ2-5, with 8 bases identical to TRBD1. V lost 6 bases, J lost 4 bases, and 13 bases stayed unmatched. This CDR3 has 16 amino acids. Per germline, CDR1 MNHNS and CDR2 SASEGT. The CDR3 is CASSLRGRGRRETQYF. The CDR3 DNA reads as TGTGCCAGCAGCCTTCGGGGCAGGGGGCGCCGAGAGACCCAGTACTTC.

This clonotype showed up many times. The chain carries TRBV28 and TRBJ2-3; D not certain. Between the trimmed V and J ends, which lost 3 bases and 0 bases, there was a span of 7 bases. The CDR3 runs 14 residues. CDR1 and CDR2 (germline): MDHEN, SYDVKM. The CDR3 bases are TGTGCCAGCAGTTTCCAACAGAGCACAGATACGCAGTATTTT. This translates into CASSFQQSTDTQYF. Supplemented by reference TRBV28 and TRBJ2-3, the full variable domain reads DVKVTQSSRYLVKRTGEKVFLECVQDMDHENMFWYRQDPGLGLRLIYFSYDVKMKEKGDIPEGYSVSREKKERFSLILESASTNQTSMYLCASSFQQSTDTQYFGPGTRLTVL.

This clonotype has a handful of counts. The chain couples TRBV7-9 to TRBJ1-2; 8 nucleotides align to TRBD1. The CDR3 sequence is 14 residues long. Trimming took 5 bases from V and 5 from J; bases not matched to a gene: 7. The germline gives CDR1 SEHNR, CDR2 FQNEAQ (reference sequence). CDR3 coding DNA: TGTGCCAGCAGCGAACAGGGGGATCGTTATGGCTACACCTTC. Its translation is CASSEQGDRYGYTF. The entire variable domain, with the rest obtained from reference TRBV7-9 and TRBJ1-2, is as follows: DTGVSQNPRHKITKRGQNVTFRCDPISEHNRLYWYRQTLGQGPEFLTYFQNEAQLEKSRLLSDRFSAERPKGSFSTLEIQRTEQGDSAMYLCASSEQGDRYGYTFGSGTRLTVV.

The chain couples TRBV6-6 to TRBJ2-3; TRBD2 is a possible D gene (7 bases). Germline V gives CDR1 MNHNY, CDR2 SVGAGI (reference sequence). The CDR3 totals 15 residues. V was shortened by 0 bases and J by 8 bases, with 15 bases between the two germline ends. CDR3: CASSYSPQGGGTQYF. CDR3 nucleotide sequence: TGTGCCAGCAGTTACTCGCCACAGGGAGGGGGTACGCAGTATTTT.

The rearrangement uses TRBV5-1 and TRBJ1-1; weak D call: TRBD1 (6 bases). Germline V gene sequence: CDR1 SGHRS, CDR2 YFSETQ. Trimming cost V 5 bases and J 4 bases, with 15 bases left between them. This CDR3 has 14 residues. The CDR3 sequence is CASRERGVATEAFF. In nucleotides, the CDR3 is TGCGCCAGCAGGGAGAGGGGGGTGGCCACTGAAGCTTTCTTT.

About this clonotype: The missing conserved phenylalanine or tryptophan at the end of this CDR3 makes a read error likely. The rearrangement uses TRBV15 and TRBJ2-1, with 9 positions matching TRBD2. Germline V gene data show CDR1 as LNHNV and CDR2 as YYDKDF (reference sequence). CDR3 length equals 17 residues. Trimming at V came to 1 base and at J to 7 bases, leaving 11 bases not matched to a gene. For the CDR3, the DNA is TGTGCCACCAGCAGAGGGTGGAGCGCGGGAGGGCCTAATGAGCAGTTCGTC. This gives the protein CATSRGWSAGGPNEQFV.

This clonotype appeared many times. This may arise from a read error, as a much more abundant clone is one base away. The chain has TRBV12-3 or TRBV12-4 and TRBJ1-1; D is unresolved. The germline V and J ends were trimmed by 3 bases and 1 base, with 6 bases remaining between them. The CDR3 loop spans 13 amino acids. CDR3 sequence (DNA): TGTGCCAGCAGTTTTTGGCAGAACACTGAAGCTTTCTTT. This gives the protein CASSFWQNTEAFF.

This clonotype showed up many times. The chain carries TRBV7-2 and TRBJ1-2, with D unclear. Trimming removed 3 bases from V and 4 bases from J, with 12 bases in between. CDR1 is SGHTA and CDR2 is FQGNSA in the germline V gene. The CDR3 has 14 amino acids. The CDR3 nucleotides read TGTGCCAGCAGCTTGGACGGGGTGGCCTATGGCTACACCTTC. It yields the protein CASSLDGVAYGYTF.

This clonotype has just a few counts. The chain recombines TRBV6-5 with TRBJ2-5, with 7 bases fitting TRBD1. Trimming cost V 2 bases and J 1 base; bases outside gene matches: 4. The germline V gene encodes CDR1 MNHEY and CDR2 SVGAGI. This CDR3 has 15 residues. In nucleotides, the CDR3 is TGTGCCAGCAGTTACAAAGACAGGGCCCAAGAGACCCAGTACTTC. This codes for CASSYKDRAQETQYF.

This clonotype was recorded many times. The V gene is TRBV20-1, the J gene TRBJ2-5; TRBD1 might be the D (6 bases). V lost 4 bases, J lost 2 bases, and 20 bases lay in between. The germline CDR1 and CDR2 sequences are DFQATT and SNEGSKA (reference sequence). The CDR3 consists of 16 residues. The CDR3 protein is CSANGGVGSPQETQYF. The CDR3 DNA reads as TGCAGTGCTAATGGGGGCGTCGGTTCTCCACAAGAGACCCAGTACTTC.

This clonotype was observed a single time. With a much larger clone just one base away, this may be a read error. The chain's CDR3 is CASNRKAADYYGYTF. The CDR3 nucleotides are TGTGCCAGCAACCGAAAGGCAGCTGACTACTATGGCTACACCTTC. The rearrangement uses TRBV11-2 and TRBJ1-2, with D uncertain. The germline CDR1 and CDR2 sequences are SGHAT and FQNNGV. CDR3 size: 15 residues. Trimming stripped 7 bases from V and 3 bases from J, with 18 bases between.

This clonotype showed up just a few times. V and J are TRBV5-1 and TRBJ2-7; TRBD1 aligns across 7 bases. This CDR3 spans 15 amino acids. With V trimmed by 2 bases and J by 2 bases, 7 bases remained unmatched. From germline, CDR1 is SGHRS and CDR2 YFSETQ. The CDR3 here is CASSFVTGSPYEQYF. The DNA of the CDR3 is TGCGCCAGCAGCTTCGTGACAGGGTCTCCCTACGAGCAGTACTTC.

The chain recombines TRBV20-1 with TRBJ2-7; D is perhaps TRBD2 (5 bases). With 6 bases removed from V and 1 base from J, the gap between germline ends came to 13 bases. This CDR3 spans 13 amino acids. Per germline, CDR1 DFQATT and CDR2 SNEGSKA (reference sequence). In DNA form, the CDR3 reads TGCAGTGCCACGTTGGAGGTATCCTACGAGCAGTACTTC. It encodes CSATLEVSYEQYF.

This clonotype was observed a handful of times. The chain carries TRBV15 and TRBJ2-7; D unclear. Germline V gives CDR1 LNHNV, CDR2 YYDKDF (reference sequence). V was pared by 0 bases and J by 0 bases, with 9 bases between. The CDR3 is made up of 15 amino acids. The CDR3 sequence is CATSRDYPDSYEQYF. In DNA, the CDR3 is TGTGCCACCAGCAGAGATTATCCAGACTCCTACGAGCAGTACTTC. Drawing the rest from reference TRBV15 and TRBJ2-7, the complete variable domain is DAMVIQNPRYQVTQFGKPVTLSCSQTLNHNVMYWYQQKSSQAPKLLFHYYDKDFNNEADTPDNFQSRRPNTSFCFLDIRSPGLGDTAMYLCATSRDYPDSYEQYFGPGTRLTVT.

This clonotype was picked up many times. CDR3 protein: CSVGNLGTSGIREQFF. The CDR3 DNA follows: TGCAGCGTTGGGAACCTAGGGACTAGCGGGATTCGTGAGCAGTTCTTC. The V and J genes are TRBV29-1 and TRBJ2-1; 13 bases match TRBD2. Trimming removed 4 bases from V and 9 bases from J; junction bases left unmatched: 12. CDR1 and CDR2 from the germline V gene are SQVTM and ANQGSEA. The CDR3 has 16 residues.

This clonotype was seen a few times. This sequence may be a read error, since a much larger clone differs from it by one base. The CDR3: CAISKPAKGQGYGYTF. CDR3 DNA sequence: TGTGCCATCAGTAAGCCAGCAAAGGGACAGGGCTATGGCTACACCTTC. The chain links TRBV10-3 to TRBJ1-2, with 9 nucleotides matching TRBD1. The germline V gene encodes CDR1 ENHRY and CDR2 SYGVKD. With 5 bases clipped from V and 4 bases from J, the junction kept 11 bases outside the gene matches. The CDR3 runs to 16 residues.